This T cell receptor beta chain was identified during a study of T cells in Graves' hyperthyroidism and ophthalmopathy. The CDR3 consists of 15 residues. V lost 2 bases, J lost 8 bases, and 6 bases stayed unmatched. CDR1 and CDR2 from the germline V gene are SNHLY and FYNNEI. This clonotype has ten or more counts. From RNA transcripts, TCR beta CDR3 regions were amplified. The HTBI primer set served for first-round RT-PCR of the TCR CDR3. From the multiplex PCR reads, TCRdb called clonotypes with MiXCR, one entry per CDR3 protein. The sample carries approximately 640,000 distinct CDR3 sequences, around 15% recorded once.

This chain links TRBV2 with TRBJ2-1, with TRBD2 identical over 10 bases. This receptor was identified in a woman aged 25 to 39 with Graves' hyperthyroidism. Input material: blood. The CDR3 bases are TGTGCCAGCAGTGAAACTAGCGGGGCGGGGGATGAGCAGTTCTTC. It yields the protein CASSETSGAGDEQFF. Full variable domain (remainder filled in from reference TRBV2 and TRBJ2-1): EPEVTQTPSHQVTQMGQEVILRCVPISNHLYFYWYRQILGQKVEFLVSFYNNEISEKSEIFDDQFSVERPDGSNFTLKIRSTKLEDSAMYFCASSETSGAGDEQFFGPGTRLTVL.